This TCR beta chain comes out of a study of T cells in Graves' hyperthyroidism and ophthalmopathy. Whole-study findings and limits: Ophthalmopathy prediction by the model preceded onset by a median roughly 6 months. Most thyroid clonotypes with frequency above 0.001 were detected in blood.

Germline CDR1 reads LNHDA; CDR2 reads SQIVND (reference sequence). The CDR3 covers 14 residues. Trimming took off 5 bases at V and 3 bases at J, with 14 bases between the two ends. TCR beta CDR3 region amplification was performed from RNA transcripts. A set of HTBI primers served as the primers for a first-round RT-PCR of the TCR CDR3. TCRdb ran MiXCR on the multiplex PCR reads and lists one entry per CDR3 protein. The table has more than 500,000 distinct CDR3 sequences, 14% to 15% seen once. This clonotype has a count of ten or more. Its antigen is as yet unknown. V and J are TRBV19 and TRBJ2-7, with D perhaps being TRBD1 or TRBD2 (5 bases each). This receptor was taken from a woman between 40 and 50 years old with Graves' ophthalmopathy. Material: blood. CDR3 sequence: CASSAGAGGYEQYF. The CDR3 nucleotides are TGTGCCAGTAGTGCCGGGGCGGGCGGCTACGAGCAGTACTTC.